These 15 T cell receptor beta chains were sequenced from one sample in a study of cytomegalovirus exposure and HLA in healthy donors. The PCR contained 60 Vbeta and 13 Jbeta primers. Produced via immunoSEQ multiplex PCR; TCRdb's table is partial and in-frame only. This table lists under 200,000 clones. Sequenced material: PBMCs. All receptors derive from a young man in good health and CMV-seronegative.

J is TRBJ2-7 and V is TRBV27; TRBD2 matches at 8 bases. Germline CDR1 is MNHEY and CDR2 is SMNVEV (reference sequence). The CDR3 has 11 amino acids. Unmatched junction bases numbered 4, after V lost 11 bases and J lost 4 bases. The CDR3 sequence is CAVSGGYEQYF. The CDR3 DNA reads TGTGCCGTGTCGGGGGGGTACGAGCAGTACTTC.

J is TRBJ1-2 and V is TRBV2, with D perhaps matching TRBD1 (5 bases). The V end was cut by 5 bases, the J end by 2 bases, with 12 bases between. CDR3 size: 14 residues. CDR1 is SNHLY, CDR2 FYNNEI, per germline. The CDR3 DNA reads TGTGCCAGCAGTTGGGGGGGAAACAACTATGGCTACACCTTC. Translation: CASSWGGNNYGYTF.

The chain recombines TRBV28 with TRBJ2-7; D gene ambiguous. V was trimmed by 7 bases and J by 0 bases, leaving 19 bases between them. The CDR3 is made up of 16 amino acids. CDR1 MDHEN and CDR2 SYDVKM come from the germline V gene. This CDR3 reads CASNRQKRFPSYEQYF. CDR3 in DNA: TGTGCCAGCAATCGACAAAAACGCTTTCCCTCCTACGAGCAGTACTTC.

This chain joins TRBV7-2 and TRBJ2-1, with unresolved D. From germline, CDR1 is SGHTA and CDR2 FQGNSA. CDR3 length: 11 residues. The V end lost 4 bases, the J end lost 8 bases, and 6 bases lay between the germline ends. The CDR3 nucleotides are TGTGCCAGCAGCTCCTATCATGAGCAGTTCTTC. Its translation: CASSSYHEQFF.

The chain uses TRBV9 and TRBJ2-1; 9 bases agree with TRBD1. The V gene end was trimmed by 0 bases and the J gene end by 10 bases; junction bases not matched to a gene: 8. This CDR3 is built from 15 residues. Germline CDR1 is SGDLS and CDR2 is YYNGEE. The CDR3 bases are TGTGCCAGCAGCGTAGAGGGGACAGGGCTTTGGGAGCAGTTCTTC. Encoded protein: CASSVEGTGLWEQFF.

The rearrangement links TRBV19 to TRBJ2-1; no firm D call. The CDR3 totals 14 residues. Trimming removed 7 bases at V and 4 bases at J, with 14 bases between. From germline, CDR1 is LNHDA and CDR2 SQIVND (reference sequence). CDR3 in amino acids: CASTHWSRYNEQFF. In nucleotides, the CDR3 is TGTGCCAGTACCCATTGGTCCAGGTACAATGAGCAGTTCTTC.

The gene calls are TRBV4-2 and TRBJ1-3; D is ambiguous. The germline gives CDR1 LGHNA, CDR2 YNFKEQ. The V end lost 0 bases, the J end lost 0 bases, and 9 bases lay between the germline ends. This CDR3 region has 16 residues. CDR3 sequence: CASSQDSPGSGNTIYF. The CDR3 DNA reads as TGTGCCAGCAGCCAAGATTCTCCGGGCTCTGGAAACACCATATATTTT.

The chain is built from TRBV6-6 and TRBJ1-1; TRBD1 matches 9 bases. This CDR3 is built from 13 residues. J gave up 6 bases and V 6 bases, and 5 bases lay outside the gene matches. CDR1 is MNHNY and CDR2 is SVGAGI in the germline V gene (reference sequence). This CDR3 is CASSVTGGSEAFF. The CDR3 DNA is TGTGCCAGCAGCGTTACAGGGGGCTCTGAAGCTTTCTTT.

The chain joins TRBV7-8 to TRBJ1-2, with a weak D call TRBD1 (5 bases). Between the trimmed V and J ends, which lost 4 bases and 5 bases, there was a span of 20 bases. Per germline, CDR1 SGHVS and CDR2 FQNEAQ. This CDR3 comprises 16 residues. The CDR3 DNA is TGTGCCAGCAGCTCCCGAGGGACCCGGGAGATTTATGGCTACACCTTC. Its protein product is CASSSRGTREIYGYTF.

J is TRBJ2-7 and V is TRBV27, with 8 bases aligning to TRBD1. V was clipped by 3 bases and J by 3 bases; unmatched bases: 7. The CDR3 contains 15 residues. Germline lookup yields CDR1 MNHEY and CDR2 SMNVEV (reference sequence). The DNA of the CDR3 is TGTGCCAGCAGTTTCACCCGGGACAGGTACTACGAGCAGTACTTC. It is translated as CASSFTRDRYYEQYF.

V usage is TRBV5-1 and J usage is TRBJ2-7, with 7 bases aligning to TRBD1. The V gene end was trimmed by 2 bases and the J gene end by 0 bases; junction bases not matched to a gene: 2. Germline CDR1 is SGHRS and CDR2 is YFSETQ. CDR3 length equals 14 residues. Here the CDR3 reads CASSFKGASYEQYF. CDR3 coding DNA: TGCGCCAGCAGCTTCAAGGGGGCCTCCTACGAGCAGTACTTC.

The J gene is TRBJ2-5, the V gene TRBV6-6; tentatively, D is TRBD1 (5 bases). The tail of the sequence fits TRBJ2-7 better, so the J call may be wrong. The CDR3 is 13 residues long. Germline CDR1 MNHNY, CDR2 SVGAGI (reference sequence). The CDR3 here is CASRGVGPYEQYF. Here the CDR3 DNA reads TGTGCCAGCAGAGGGGTCGGCCCCTACGAGCAGTACTTC.

The chain carries TRBV11-3 and TRBJ2-7, with TRBD1 matching over 8 bases. V dropped 5 bases and J dropped 7; count of bases not matched to a gene: 10. Germline CDR1 is SGHNT and CDR2 is YENEEA. CDR3 size: 14 residues. CDR3: CASSPSTGAGEQYF. The CDR3 DNA follows: TGTGCCAGCAGCCCCTCGACAGGGGCAGGTGAGCAGTACTTC.

V and J are TRBV5-1 and TRBJ2-4; D might be TRBD2 (5 bases). V dropped 0 bases and J dropped 11 bases, with 18 bases sitting between them. CDR3 length: 15 amino acids. Per the germline V gene, CDR1 is SGHRS and CDR2 is YFSETQ. CDR3 coding DNA: TGCGCCAGCAGCTTGGGAGGGAACATTGTCGAATTTCAGTACTTC. This translates into CASSLGGNIVEFQYF.

The CDR3 DNA follows: TGTGCCAGCCGAACGGGGCAGCGGGGCTACAATGAGCAGTTCTTC. This sequence encodes CASRTGQRGYNEQFF. The chain is built from TRBV21-1 and TRBJ2-1; whether TRBD2, the table's D call, matches the DNA was not checked. TRBV21-1 is termed a pseudogene. The CDR3 has 15 amino acids.